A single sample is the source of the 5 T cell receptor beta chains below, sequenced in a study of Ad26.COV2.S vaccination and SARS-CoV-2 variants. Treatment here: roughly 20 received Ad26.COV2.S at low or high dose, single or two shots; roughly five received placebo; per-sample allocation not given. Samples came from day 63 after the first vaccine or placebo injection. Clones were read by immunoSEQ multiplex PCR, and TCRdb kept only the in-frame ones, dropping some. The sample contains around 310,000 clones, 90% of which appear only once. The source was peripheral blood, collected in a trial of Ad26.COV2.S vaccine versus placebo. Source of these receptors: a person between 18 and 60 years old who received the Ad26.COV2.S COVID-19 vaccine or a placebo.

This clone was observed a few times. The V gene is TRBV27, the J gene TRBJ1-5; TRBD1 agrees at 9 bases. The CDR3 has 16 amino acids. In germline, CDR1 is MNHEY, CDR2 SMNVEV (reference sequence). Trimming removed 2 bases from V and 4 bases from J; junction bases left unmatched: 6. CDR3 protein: CASSLRAGTGNQPQHF. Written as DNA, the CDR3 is TGTGCCAGCAGTTTACGTGCCGGGACAGGGAATCAGCCCCAGCATTTT.

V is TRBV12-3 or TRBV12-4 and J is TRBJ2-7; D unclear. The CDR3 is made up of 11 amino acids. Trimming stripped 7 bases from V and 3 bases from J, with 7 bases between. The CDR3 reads CASKRYYEQYV. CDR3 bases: TGTGCCAGCAAGAGGTACTACGAGCAGTACGTC.

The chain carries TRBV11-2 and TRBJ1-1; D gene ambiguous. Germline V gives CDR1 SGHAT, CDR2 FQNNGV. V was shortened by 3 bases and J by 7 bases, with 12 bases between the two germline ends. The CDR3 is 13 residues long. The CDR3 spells CASSLGGDIEAFF. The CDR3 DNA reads TGTGCCAGCAGCTTGGGCGGGGATATTGAAGCTTTCTTT.

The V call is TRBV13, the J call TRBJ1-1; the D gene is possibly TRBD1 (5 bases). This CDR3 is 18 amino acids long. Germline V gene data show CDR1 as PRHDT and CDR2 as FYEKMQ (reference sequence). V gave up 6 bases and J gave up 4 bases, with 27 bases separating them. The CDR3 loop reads CASSFPFGARGLVTEAFF. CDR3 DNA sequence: TGTGCCAGCAGTTTTCCTTTCGGGGCCCGGGGACTGGTCACTGAAGCTTTCTTT.

Here the CDR3 reads CASRSGTEAYGYTF. The CDR3 nucleotides are TGTGCCAGCAGGTCCGGGACAGAGGCCTATGGCTACACCTTC. The chain is built from TRBV7-9 and TRBJ1-2; 7 bases are shared with TRBD1. The CDR3 contains 14 residues. CDR1 and CDR2 from the germline V gene are SEHNR and FQNEAQ (reference sequence). Losses at the gene ends were 6 bases for V and 4 bases for J; bases not matched to a gene: 8.